This is a list of T cell receptor beta chains from one sample in a study of shared clonotypes between healthy human individuals. The repertoire was sequenced with immunoSEQ multiplex PCR; TCRdb's copy has only in-frame clones and lacks some. Among some 2 million clones, roughly 94% were seen once, and the ten largest hold around 1.1%. The sample taken for sequencing was naive CD8+ T cells sorted from blood. The receptors here all came from a man aged 18 to 29 in good health. CDR3s include the opening cysteine and the closing phenylalanine or tryptophan. The D gene is left open where the match is weak. The size of a clone is reported for some rows only, either as once, few or many, or as a class for expanded clones.

j_call clone_size d_call v_call cdr3_aa cdr3_nt
TRBJ1-6 - TRBD1 TRBV4-2 CASSHIPQGARDSPLHF TGTGCCAGCAGCCACATTCCCCAGGGGGCTCGGGATTCACCCCTCCACTTT
TRBJ2-3 - - TRBV5-4 CASTPPDSEDTQYF TGTGCCAGCACCCCCCCGGACAGCGAAGATACGCAGTATTTT
TRBJ2-3 - TRBD2 TRBV14 CASSLLAGETDTQYF TGTGCCAGCAGCCTCCTAGCGGGAGAAACAGATACGCAGTATTTT
TRBJ2-7 - TRBD1 TRBV11-2 CASSLGPGTGGHEQYF TGTGCCAGCAGCTTAGGCCCCGGGACAGGGGGCCACGAGCAGTACTTC
TRBJ1-1 few - TRBV10-3 CAISRFRDTEAFF TGTGCCATCAGTAGGTTTCGAGACACTGAAGCTTTCTTT
TRBJ1-6 - TRBD1 TRBV25-1 CASMGQGSNNSPLHF TGTGCCAGCATGGGACAGGGATCGAATAATTCACCCCTCCACTTT
TRBJ2-1 once - TRBV7-9 CASSLGPAGAAYNEQFF TGTGCCAGCAGCTTAGGCCCCGCGGGGGCGGCCTACAATGAGCAGTTCTTC
TRBJ2-3 - TRBD2 TRBV5-4 CASSWGTNTDTQYF TGTGCCAGCAGCTGGGGGACTAACACAGATACGCAGTATTTT
TRBJ2-1 - TRBD2 TRBV2 CASRGGGTYNEQFF TGTGCCAGCAGGGGCGGGGGAACCTACAATGAGCAGTTCTTC
TRBJ2-1 - - TRBV9 CASSVGGTMSNEQFF TGTGCCAGCAGCGTAGGTGGCACTATGTCCAATGAGCAGTTCTTC
TRBJ2-7 - TRBD2 TRBV9 CASSVGGGSEQYF TGTGCCAGCAGCGTAGGCGGGGGATCCGAGCAGTACTTC
TRBJ2-1 - TRBD2 TRBV6-5 CASSYSPSGVEQFF TGTGCCAGCAGTTACAGTCCTAGCGGGGTCGAGCAGTTCTTC
TRBJ2-2 - TRBD2 TRBV9 CASSADLWGGDTGELFF TGTGCCAGCAGCGCAGACCTTTGGGGAGGGGACACCGGGGAGCTGTTTTTT
TRBJ1-4 - - TRBV7-9 CASSATGSELFF TGTGCCAGCAGCGCAACAGGGAGCGAACTGTTTTTT
TRBJ2-7 - - TRBV27 CASSGESYEQYF TGTGCCAGCAGTGGGGAATCCTACGAGCAGTACTTC
TRBJ1-2 - - TRBV28 CASSLEGYEGENGYTF TGTGCCAGCAGTTTAGAGGGTTACGAGGGTGAGAATGGCTACACCTTC
TRBJ2-3 - TRBD1 TRBV29-1 CSVPDRGVTDTQYF TGCAGCGTTCCCGACAGGGGCGTCACAGATACGCAGTATTTT
TRBJ1-2 - - TRBV7-8 CASSLFSRRGGYTF TGTGCCAGCAGCTTATTTTCGCGGCGTGGTGGCTACACCTTC
TRBJ1-2 - - TRBV5-4 CASSGRGAYGYTF TGTGCCAGCAGTGGGAGGGGGGCTTATGGCTACACCTTC
TRBJ1-4 - TRBD1 TRBV18 CASSPPKGQGPNEKLFF TGTGCCAGCTCACCACCGAAAGGACAGGGACCTAATGAAAAACTGTTTTTT
TRBJ2-1 once - TRBV4-3 CASSALGPPYNEQFF TGCGCCAGCAGCGCGCTGGGACCGCCCTACAATGAGCAGTTCTTC
TRBJ2-2 - - TRBV5-5 CASSFSIGTLVSGELFF TGTGCCAGCAGCTTCTCTATCGGGACTTTAGTCTCCGGGGAGCTGTTTTTT
TRBJ2-6 - TRBD2 TRBV6-5 CAVAGGISGANVLTF TGTGCCGTTGCCGGGGGGATCTCTGGGGCCAACGTCCTGACTTTC
TRBJ1-2 - - TRBV7-9 CASSPRDGLANGYTF TGTGCCAGCAGCCCCCGCGACGGCCTGGCTAATGGCTACACCTTC
TRBJ1-2 - - TRBV7-9 CASSLGGGVDYGYTF TGTGCCAGCAGCTTGGGCGGGGGAGTTGACTATGGCTACACCTTC
TRBJ1-1 - - TRBV2 CASSEAGRPTEAFF TGTGCCAGCAGTGAAGCGGGTCGGCCTACTGAAGCTTTCTTT
TRBJ1-2 - - TRBV5-1 CASSEGGEAHGYTF TGCGCCAGCAGCGAGGGTGGGGAAGCCCATGGCTACACCTTC
TRBJ2-7 - TRBD2 TRBV10-3 CAISEGQTSGFYEQYF TGTGCCATCAGTGAGGGCCAGACTAGCGGGTTCTACGAGCAGTACTTC
TRBJ2-7 - - TRBV5-6 CASSLAPGANEQYF TGTGCCAGCAGCTTGGCCCCAGGGGCCAACGAGCAGTACTTC
TRBJ2-7 - - TRBV13 CASSPAPSYEQYF TGTGCCAGCAGCCCGGCGCCCTCCTACGAGCAGTACTTC
TRBJ2-1 - - TRBV9 CASSIGGLGQKQFF TGTGCCAGCAGCATTGGGGGACTTGGACAGAAGCAGTTCTTC
TRBJ1-6 - - TRBV15 CATSSDAGNSPLHF TGTGCCACCAGCTCAGACGCCGGTAATTCACCCCTCCACTTT
TRBJ2-7 - TRBD1 TRBV6-5 CASSYSTGQAAYEQYF TGTGCCAGCAGTTACTCGACAGGACAGGCGGCCTACGAGCAGTACTTC
TRBJ2-7 - - TRBV29-1 CSVARKGEQYF TGCAGCGTTGCAAGGAAGGGGGAGCAGTACTTC
TRBJ2-7 few TRBD1 TRBV7-9 CASSLYGQGTYEQYF TGTGCCAGCAGCCTTTACGGACAGGGGACCTACGAGCAGTACTTC
TRBJ2-5 - - TRBV6-1 CASPAAQETQYF TGTGCCAGCCCGGCAGCCCAAGAGACCCAGTACTTC
TRBJ2-3 - - TRBV10-3 CAIRGLTSTDTQYF TGTGCCATCAGGGGCCTCACTAGCACAGATACGCAGTATTTT
TRBJ2-7 - - TRBV6-6 CASSLSGLEQYF TGTGCCAGCAGTTTATCCGGACTCGAGCAGTACTTC
TRBJ1-1 - - TRBV27 CASRPHAGEMNTEAFF TGTGCCAGCAGACCTCATGCTGGAGAAATGAACACTGAAGCTTTCTTT
TRBJ2-1 - - TRBV11-2 CASSFSGEQFF TGTGCCAGCAGCTTCTCAGGTGAGCAGTTCTTC
TRBJ1-2 - TRBD1 TRBV11-2 CASSLVPGQGGYGYTF TGTGCCAGCAGCTTAGTCCCCGGACAGGGTGGCTATGGCTACACCTTC
TRBJ1-2 - TRBD1 TRBV15 CATSSEDRGRDYGYTF TGTGCCACCAGCAGTGAAGACAGGGGGCGCGACTATGGCTACACCTTC
TRBJ2-5 - - TRBV7-6 CASSLYNGAQETQYF TGTGCCAGCAGCTTGTACAACGGGGCCCAAGAGACCCAGTACTTC